This TCR beta chain emerged from a study of blood T cell repertoires in COVID-19. Study at large: Whether acute or convalescent, the COVID-19 samples came from the United States, Italy and Spain. Nucleic acid was either cDNA or gDNA, and it came from T cells, B-cell-depleted T cells, or PBMCs.

Sequenced by immunoSEQ multiplex PCR; TCRdb stores in-frame clones only, minus some. The data contain roughly 150,000 clones, roughly 88% of them singletons. CDR3 length: 15 amino acids. Germline CDR1 and CDR2: MDHEN and SYDVKM. V gave up 8 bases and J gave up 2 bases, with 18 bases separating them. Sequencing input: peripheral blood. The clonotype was recovered from a woman between 50 and 59 years old with acute or convalescent COVID-19. V and J are TRBV28 and TRBJ1-2; the D gene is possibly TRBD1 (5 bases). DNA of the CDR3: TGTGCCAGCCTCCGGCCAGGGAAGACCAACTATGGCTACACCTTC. Translating gives CASLRPGKTNYGYTF.